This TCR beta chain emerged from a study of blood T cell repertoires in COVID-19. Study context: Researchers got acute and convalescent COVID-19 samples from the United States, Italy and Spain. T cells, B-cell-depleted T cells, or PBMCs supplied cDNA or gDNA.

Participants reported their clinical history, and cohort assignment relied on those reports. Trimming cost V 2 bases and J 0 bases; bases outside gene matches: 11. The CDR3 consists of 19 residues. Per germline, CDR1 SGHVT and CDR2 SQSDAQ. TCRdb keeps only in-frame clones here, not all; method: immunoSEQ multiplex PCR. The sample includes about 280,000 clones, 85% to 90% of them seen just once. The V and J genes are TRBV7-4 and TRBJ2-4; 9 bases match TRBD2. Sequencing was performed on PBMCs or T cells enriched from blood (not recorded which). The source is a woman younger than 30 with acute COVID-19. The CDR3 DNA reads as TGTGCCAGCAGCTTATTAAGGCTAGCGGGAAACAGAGCCAAAAACATTCAGTACTTC. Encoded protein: CASSLLRLAGNRAKNIQYF.